Sequencing of this T cell receptor (beta chain) was carried out in a study of OX40 agonist ivuxolimab in advanced cancers. Study at large: Subjects had a mean age of roughly 57 years, with a range of roughly 20 to 79; almost 85% were male. Findings and caveats of the study: At 0.1-3.0 mg/kg, partial responders had clonal expansion among the lowest observed.

Comments on this clone: As yet, its antigen is unknown.

Method: immunoSEQ multiplex PCR; TCRdb's copy keeps in-frame clones and lacks some. The data contain around 70,000 clones, around four fifths of them singletons. In germline, CDR1 is SGHTA, CDR2 FQGNSA. J gave up 5 bases and V 3 bases, and 4 bases lay outside the gene matches. The CDR3 is 14 amino acids. The chain links TRBV7-2 to TRBJ2-5; TRBD2 matches at 9 bases. This sequence originates from an adult with an advanced solid tumor such as melanoma, head and neck, liver or kidney cancer. Sequencing used CD4+ or CD8+ T cells sorted from blood, obtained in a trial of the OX40 agonist ivuxolimab. DNA of the CDR3: TGTGCCAGCAGCTTCGGGACTAGCAGGGAGACCCAGTACTTC. Translation gives CASSFGTSRETQYF.